This TCR beta chain appears in the sequencing data of a study of T cells expressing NK-cell markers (dated by TCRdb to the early 2020s). Turning to the overall study: TCR beta-chain repertoires were profiled in sorted CD3+CD56+NKG2C+, CD3+CD56+NKG2C- and CD3+CD56-NKG2C+ T-cell subsets from about 8 donors. Sequencing of the libraries produced 2 x 150 bp reads on Illumina HiSeq 2000/2500, MiSeq or NextSeq. All eight donors whose samples were sequenced were randomly selected healthy volunteers, three of them men and five women. Among the eight sequenced donors, seven were HCMV-seropositive and one was HCMV-seronegative. Summary of the overall study and its limitations: Whether the expanded NKG2C-expressing T cell clones were specific for HCMV antigens was left unclear. Those dominant clonotypes were again the most abundant among CD3+CD56-NKG2C+ cells in a handful of donors, at roughly 28.3-65%. In about 6 donors, the dominant CD3+CD56+NKG2C+ clonotypes were found to rank among the top 10 CD8+ clonotypes and to make up about 1.0-8% of CD8+ T cells.

HCMV serostatus was determined by detecting HCMV-specific IgG in serum with a commercial ELISA kit. Ficoll density gradient centrifugation was used to isolate peripheral blood mononuclear cells from blood. In the case of this clonotype: It lacks a known antigen.

The CDR3 spans 15 residues, from the cysteine through the phenylalanine. No DNA is recorded. CDR1 MGHRA and CDR2 YSYEKL were looked up in the germline V gene. The sequencer listed for this sample is Illumina HiSeq 2000. TCR beta cDNA libraries were prepared using 5'RACE template switching, which introduced a universal primer site and unique molecular identifiers. cDNA synthesis was primed from the TCR beta constant segment and was followed by two successive PCR amplification steps. Per the authors' processing: Reads were demultiplexed and grouped by UMI with MIGEC, and clonotypes were assembled and quantified with MiTCR. To exclude erroneous sequences, only TCR cDNA sequences supported by at least two reads were retained. The tcR package was used for downstream repertoire analysis, and clonotypes were matched across fractions by CDR3 nucleotide sequence plus V segment. VDJmatch was used to annotate antigen specificity against VDJdb, with one amino acid substitution allowed in CDR3. The reads were reprocessed in TCRdb, with one entry per CDR3 protein sequence and no accompanying DNA. The authors' filters were not applied to this entry. The sample's clone listing holds about 370,000 distinct CDR3 sequences. The ten largest clonotypes hold roughly 10% of the sample.

The chain is encoded by TRBV4-1 joined to TRBJ1-1. The specimen sequenced was blood T cells: a sorted CD56 or NKG2C T cell subset, CD4+ or CD8+ T cells, or bulk PBMC T cells (not recorded which). The receptor comes from a woman aged 45-59 years in good health. Donor details come from another sample of the same person, matched by shared clones. The CDR3 is CASSQGGLRDTEAFF.